This passage covers 32 T cell receptor beta chains from one sample sequenced in a study of CD8+ T cells in alopecia areata. Noted treatment: oral pan-JAK inhibitor, 5-10 mg twice daily. It was cDNA, reverse transcribed from extracted RNA, that served as the sequencing template. Sequenced by immunoSEQ multiplex PCR; TCRdb stores in-frame clones only, minus some. The table has under 300,000 clones, about 60% seen once; the top ten hold 0.93%. Sequencing was performed on CD4+ T cells sorted from blood, taken around week 53, from a patient treated with tofacitinib. The receptors derive from a human donor with alopecia areata.

CDR3 amino acids: CAISEPQRSDYNEQFF. The CDR3 DNA is TGTGCCATCAGTGAGCCGCAGCGGAGCGATTACAATGAGCAGTTCTTC. This chain connects TRBV10-3 to TRBJ2-1, with D tentatively TRBD2 (5 bases). The CDR3 is 16 amino acids. The V and J ends lost 2 bases and 4 bases respectively, with 15 bases between them. Germline V CDR1 and CDR2: ENHRY, SYGVKD.

The gene calls are TRBV5-1 and TRBJ1-6, with D hard to call. V was shortened by 0 bases and J by 8 bases, with 12 bases between the two germline ends. CDR1 and CDR2 from the germline V gene are SGHRS and YFSETQ. There are 15 residues in the CDR3. The CDR3 coding sequence is TGCGCCAGCAGCTTGGAGGCCAGTTCGGATTCACCCCTCCACTTT. This codes for CASSLEASSDSPLHF.

The rearrangement joins TRBV30 to TRBJ2-5, with 7 positions matching TRBD1. The CDR3 is 12 amino acids. J lost 2 bases, V lost 4 bases, and 1 base had no gene match. Germline V CDR1 and CDR2: GTSNPN, SVGIG (reference sequence). The CDR3: CAWKQGQETQYF. DNA of the CDR3: TGTGCCTGGAAACAGGGGCAAGAGACCCAGTACTTC.

The chain employs TRBV7-3 and TRBJ2-3; D remains ambiguous. Trimming removed 1 base from V and 3 bases from J, with 11 bases in between. Germline V gene sequence: CDR1 SGHTA, CDR2 FQGTGA. The length of the CDR3 is 15 residues. The CDR3 is CASSLSLSPTDTQYF. The DNA of the CDR3 is TGTGCCAGCAGCTTAAGTCTGTCCCCGACAGATACGCAGTATTTT.

This clone was observed a handful of times. DNA of the CDR3: TGTGCCAGCAGCTCTAAGAGGGTCGAGGGTACTGAAGCTTTCTTT. Protein product: CASSSKRVEGTEAFF. The chain joins TRBV5-4 to TRBJ1-1; D call uncertain. The CDR3 sequence is 15 residues long. Per germline, CDR1 SGHNT and CDR2 YYREEE (reference sequence). Trimming cost V 3 bases and J 5 bases, with 17 bases left between them.

This sequence joins TRBV9 and TRBJ1-6; tentatively, D is TRBD1 (5 bases). The germline V and J ends were trimmed by 4 bases and 7 bases, with 15 bases remaining between them. Germline CDR1 and CDR2: SGDLS and YYNGEE. The CDR3 runs 15 residues. The CDR3 DNA follows: TGTGCCAGCAGCTTTGGGGACCGCACCAATTCACCCCTCCACTTT. As protein: CASSFGDRTNSPLHF.

The chain is built from TRBV30 and TRBJ2-1; TRBD2 matches 11 bases. The CDR3 extends over 15 amino acids. Germline CDR1 reads GTSNPN; CDR2 reads SVGIG (reference sequence). V gave up 0 bases and J gave up 8 bases; unmatched junction bases: 6. The CDR3 bases are TGTGCCTGGAGTGTGCGGCTAGCGGGGGGCCATGAGCAGTTCTTC. This translates into CAWSVRLAGGHEQFF.

This clone was found a few times. V and J are TRBV19 and TRBJ1-5; the D is unclear. Germline V lookup: CDR1 LNHDA, CDR2 SQIVND (reference sequence). The V end was cut by 0 bases, the J end by 6 bases, with 3 bases between. The CDR3 sequence is 12 residues long. CDR3 coding DNA: TGTGCCAGTAGTATAGACCCTCAGCCCCAGCATTTT. Its translation is CASSIDPQPQHF. Combining the CDR3 with reference TRBV19 and TRBJ1-5 gives the whole variable domain DGGITQSPKYLFRKEGQNVTLSCEQNLNHDAMYWYRQDPGQGLRLIYYSQIVNDFQKGDIAEGYSVSREKKESFPLTVTSAQKNPTAFYLCASSIDPQPQHFGDGTRLSIL.

The chain couples TRBV29-1 to TRBJ1-4; possible D gene TRBD1, 6 bases. CDR1 and CDR2 from the germline V gene are SQVTM and ANQGSEA. V shed 1 base and J shed 8 bases, with 14 bases lying between them. The CDR3 has 14 amino acids. For the CDR3, the DNA is TGCAGCGTTGAAGGGCGGGGGCAGAGGGAAAAACTGTTTTTT. It yields the protein CSVEGRGQREKLFF.

This chain uses TRBV4-2 with TRBJ2-3; D not certain. V shed 1 base and J shed 5 bases, with 7 bases lying between them. This CDR3 spans 13 amino acids. Looked up from germline, CDR1 is LGHNA and CDR2 is YNFKEQ. The CDR3 DNA follows: TGTGCCAGCAGCCAAGGCCTAGTAGATACGCAGTATTTT. It is translated as CASSQGLVDTQYF.

The chain recombines TRBV30 with TRBJ1-1; 7 bases are a match to TRBD1. In germline, CDR1 is GTSNPN, CDR2 SVGIG (reference sequence). The CDR3 length is 13 residues. V trimming: 3 bases; J trimming: 4 bases; junction bases outside the gene matches: 5. The CDR3 nucleotides read TGTGCCTGGAGAAGGGGGCTGGTCACTGAAGCTTTCTTT. This translates into CAWRRGLVTEAFF. Filled out from reference TRBV30 and TRBJ1-1, the complete variable domain reads SQTIHQWPATLVQPVGSPLSLECTVEGTSNPNLYWYRQAAGRGLQLLFYSVGIGQISSEVPQNLSASRPQDRQFILSSKKLLLSDSGFYLCAWRRGLVTEAFFGQGTRLTVV.

This chain uses TRBV2 with TRBJ1-2; D may be TRBD1 (6 bases). Germline-derived CDR1 and CDR2 are SNHLY and FYNNEI. V lost 11 bases to trimming and J lost 2 bases, with 12 bases between them. The CDR3 runs 12 residues. CDR3 residues: CAGGQGNYGYTF. The CDR3 DNA reads TGTGCCGGGGGGCAGGGAAACTATGGCTACACCTTC. The full variable domain, with the rest looked up from reference TRBV2 and TRBJ1-2, is EPEVTQTPSHQVTQMGQEVILRCVPISNHLYFYWYRQILGQKVEFLVSFYNNEISEKSEIFDDQFSVERPDGSNFTLKIRSTKLEDSAMYFCAGGQGNYGYTFGSGTRLTVV.

A few counts support this clone. The chain joins TRBV9 to TRBJ1-2; TRBD1 agrees at 7 bases. CDR1 and CDR2 from the germline V gene are SGDLS and YYNGEE. V was pared by 2 bases and J by 4 bases, with 8 bases of the junction left unmatched. This CDR3 is 15 amino acids long. CDR3 nucleotide sequence: TGTGCCAGCAGCGTGGGGACAGCGAGTTTCTATGGCTACACCTTC. It codes for CASSVGTASFYGYTF. Full variable domain (remainder filled in from reference TRBV9 and TRBJ1-2): DSGVTQTPKHLITATGQRVTLRCSPRSGDLSVYWYQQSLDQGLQFLIQYYNGEERAKGNILERFSAQQFPDLHSELNLSSLELGDSALYFCASSVGTASFYGYTFGSGTRLTVV.

The chain recombines TRBV6-5 with TRBJ2-7; D is perhaps TRBD2 (5 bases). The CDR3 extends over 14 amino acids. Germline loops: CDR1 MNHEY, CDR2 SVGAGI. The V end was cut by 5 bases, the J end by 2 bases, with 13 bases between. The CDR3 DNA reads TGTGCCAGCAGTCAACCTAGCTACGCCTACGAGCAGTACTTC. It translates to CASSQPSYAYEQYF.

The J gene is TRBJ1-2, the V gene TRBV6-1; D remains ambiguous. The CDR3 runs to 12 residues. V was shortened by 5 bases and J by 6 bases, with 10 bases between the two germline ends. Germline CDR1 and CDR2: MNHNS and SASEGT. The CDR3 protein is CASSHPPDGYTF. CDR3 DNA sequence: TGTGCCAGCAGTCACCCGCCCGATGGCTACACCTTC.

The chain combines TRBV11-1 with TRBJ2-1, with D possibly being TRBD2 (7 bases). With 3 bases removed from V and 7 bases from J, the gap between germline ends came to 16 bases. The CDR3 spans 15 residues. Germline V gene data show CDR1 as SGHAT and CDR2 as FQDESV (reference sequence). The CDR3 spells CASSFGRGAWNEQFF. CDR3 in DNA: TGTGCCAGCAGCTTTGGTCGGGGGGCGTGGAATGAGCAGTTCTTC.

This chain joins TRBV29-1 and TRBJ2-7; 7 bases line up with TRBD2. Germline loops: CDR1 SQVTM, CDR2 ANQGSEA. V gave up 4 bases and J gave up 2 bases; unmatched junction bases: 8. The CDR3 is 14 residues long. CDR3 in amino acids: CSVVPAGLAYEQYF. The DNA of the CDR3 is TGCAGCGTTGTCCCAGCGGGGTTAGCCTACGAGCAGTACTTC.

V is TRBV7-3 and J is TRBJ1-6; 7 bases map to TRBD1. The CDR3 extends over 14 amino acids. The germline V gene encodes CDR1 SGHTA and CDR2 FQGTGA. The junction had 4 bases not matched to a gene; V was cut back by 3 bases and J by 8 bases. The CDR3 coding sequence is TGTGCCAGCAGCTTGGGAGGGGGCGATTCACCCCTCCACTTT. This codes for CASSLGGGDSPLHF.

This chain uses TRBV29-1 with TRBJ2-2, with 12 bases aligning to TRBD2. Germline trimming cut 5 bases from V and 1 base from J; bases unmatched to any gene: 5. The CDR3 is 16 amino acids. Germline V gives CDR1 SQVTM, CDR2 ANQGSEA. CDR3 DNA sequence: TGCAGCGTTTCCTTGACTAGCGGGGGGAACACCGGGGAGCTGTTTTTT. Its protein is CSVSLTSGGNTGELFF.

The gene calls are TRBV5-1 and TRBJ2-7; D assignment may be TRBD1 or TRBD2 (6 bases each). Germline CDR1 and CDR2: SGHRS and YFSETQ. This CDR3 contains 16 residues. Trimming cost V 4 bases and J 4 bases, with 21 bases left between them. In DNA, the CDR3 is TGCGCCAGCAGCCCCGCCGGACAGCTGGGGAGGTACGAGCAGTACTTC. Amino acid sequence: CASSPAGQLGRYEQYF.

V and J are TRBV30 and TRBJ1-6, with 10 bases identical to TRBD1. The CDR3 is 19 amino acids. Germline assignment: CDR1 GTSNPN and CDR2 SVGIG (reference sequence). V lost 3 bases, J lost 6 bases, and 17 bases stayed unmatched. The CDR3 reads CAWRPRTGGPGSGNSPLHF. The CDR3 DNA reads as TGTGCCTGGAGACCCAGGACAGGGGGTCCGGGGAGCGGTAATTCACCCCTCCACTTT.

This clone was recorded only once. The CDR3 nucleotides read TGTGCCTGGACGGCCGATAGCAATCAGCCCCAGCATTTT. Its protein product is CAWTADSNQPQHF. The chain employs TRBV30 and TRBJ1-5; D not resolved. The CDR3 totals 13 residues. V lost 4 bases and J lost 0, with 7 bases in between. Germline loops: CDR1 GTSNPN, CDR2 SVGIG (reference sequence).

This clone has just a few counts. The chain is built from TRBV6-1 and TRBJ2-3; possibly TRBD1 or TRBD2 for D (7 bases each). Trimming took off 2 bases at V and 4 bases at J, with 16 bases between the two ends. This CDR3 is built from 16 residues. Germline V gene sequence: CDR1 MNHNS, CDR2 SASEGT. The CDR3 protein is CASSESPAGGADTQYF. The CDR3, as DNA: TGTGCCAGCAGTGAATCCCCAGCAGGGGGGGCAGATACGCAGTATTTT.

The genes are TRBV4-2 and TRBJ2-1; TRBD1 or TRBD2 may be the D gene (5 bases each). V was pared by 6 bases and J by 5 bases, with 17 bases between. This CDR3 comprises 15 residues. CDR1 LGHNA and CDR2 YNFKEQ come from the germline V gene. CDR3 in amino acids: CASSQNRPGHNEQFF. The CDR3 region has the DNA TGTGCCAGCAGTCAAAACCGCCCGGGACACAATGAGCAGTTCTTC.

About this clone: Other nucleotide sequences from this sample produce the same CDR3. The rearrangement uses TRBV6-1 and TRBJ2-7; D is unresolved. Deletions cut 3 bases from V and 4 bases from J, with 4 bases between. CDR3 length: 11 residues. Germline CDR1 is MNHNS and CDR2 is SASEGT. CDR3 DNA: TGTGCCAGCAGTGAGGGTTACGAGCAGTACTTC. This codes for CASSEGYEQYF.

The V call is TRBV4-3, the J call TRBJ2-3, with a tentative D call TRBD1 (5 bases). V was clipped by 0 bases and J by 7 bases, with 11 bases between them. The length of the CDR3 is 14 residues. Germline V gene data show CDR1 as LGHNA and CDR2 as YSLEER. The CDR3 DNA follows: TGCGCCAGCAGCCAAGAATCAGGGCCCAATACGCAGTATTTT. Translating it yields CASSQESGPNTQYF.

The genes are TRBV9 and TRBJ2-6; D not certain. V lost 3 bases and J 2 bases, leaving 9 bases between the germline ends. Germline values: CDR1 SGDLS, CDR2 YYNGEE. The CDR3 is made up of 15 amino acids. The CDR3 reads CASSEKGAGANVLTF. The CDR3 DNA follows: TGTGCCAGCAGCGAGAAGGGCGCTGGGGCCAACGTCCTGACTTTC.

The chain is built from TRBV11-3 and TRBJ2-1, with 8 bases fitting TRBD1. Germline trimming cut 10 bases from V and 8 bases from J; bases unmatched to any gene: 13. CDR3 length equals 14 residues. The germline gives CDR1 SGHNT, CDR2 YENEEA. DNA for the CDR3: TGTGCCACCGGAGACAGGGGAAGGGTGGATGAGCAGTTCTTC. Residues: CATGDRGRVDEQFF. Complete variable domain (other parts from reference TRBV11-3 and TRBJ2-1): EAGVVQSPRYKIIEKKQPVAFWCNPISGHNTLYWYLQNLGQGPELLIRYENEEAVDDSQLPKDRFSAERLKGVDSTLKIQPAELGDSAVYLCATGDRGRVDEQFFGPGTRLTVL.

This clone was detected only a few times. V gene TRBV7-9 combines with J gene TRBJ2-3; 7 bases are a match to TRBD2. Germline values: CDR1 SEHNR, CDR2 FQNEAQ (reference sequence). This CDR3 spans 15 amino acids. The V and J ends lost 5 bases and 0 bases, in that order; junction bases with no gene match: 5. The CDR3 DNA reads as TGTGCCAGCAGCGTTGGACTAGTCAGCACAGATACGCAGTATTTT. Amino acids: CASSVGLVSTDTQYF.

The rearrangement joins TRBV2 to TRBJ2-5; tentatively, D is TRBD1 (6 bases). Germline V gives CDR1 SNHLY, CDR2 FYNNEI. V dropped 4 bases and J dropped 8 bases, with 20 bases sitting between them. The CDR3 has 15 residues. CDR3 DNA sequence: TGTGCCAGCAGTGTTACCCCGATAACAGGGTCAACCCAGTACTTC. Protein: CASSVTPITGSTQYF. Full variable domain (missing parts from reference TRBV2 and TRBJ2-5): EPEVTQTPSHQVTQMGQEVILRCVPISNHLYFYWYRQILGQKVEFLVSFYNNEISEKSEIFDDQFSVERPDGSNFTLKIRSTKLEDSAMYFCASSVTPITGSTQYFGPGTRLLVL.

A single count supports this clone. The chain is built from TRBV27 and TRBJ1-6; D not resolved. The germline gives CDR1 MNHEY, CDR2 SMNVEV (reference sequence). Deletions cut 6 bases from V and 10 bases from J, with 16 bases between. The CDR3 sequence is 14 residues long. The CDR3 is CASRTVPRESPLHF. As DNA, the CDR3 is TGTGCCAGCAGAACAGTCCCCCGGGAATCACCCCTCCACTTT.

This clone turned up a few times. The V and J genes are TRBV30 and TRBJ2-1; 11 bases align to TRBD2. The CDR3 covers 14 residues. With V trimmed by 4 bases and J by 13 bases, 12 bases remained unmatched. Germline assignment: CDR1 GTSNPN and CDR2 SVGIG (reference sequence). This CDR3 is CAWTSGGPVTLQFF. CDR3 coding DNA: TGTGCCTGGACTAGCGGGGGGCCCGTAACCCTCCAGTTCTTC.